The 10 T cell receptor beta chains reported below all come from one sample, sequenced in a study of cytomegalovirus exposure and HLA in healthy donors. The PCR had 60 Vbeta and 13 Jbeta primers. The method was immunoSEQ multiplex PCR; TCRdb's version includes in-frame clones alone and lacks a portion of them. In the table there are roughly 190,000 clones, roughly 9.5% of which are singletons. The sequencing input was PBMCs. Source of these receptors: a woman aged 25 to 39 in good health and CMV-seropositive.

The chain couples TRBV27 to TRBJ1-2; D gene unclear. Trimming removed 2 bases from V and 8 bases from J, with 12 bases in between. Germline CDR1 and CDR2: MNHEY and SMNVEV (reference sequence). This CDR3 has 13 amino acids. CDR3 nucleotide sequence: TGTGCCAGCAGTTTAAACTGGGCGGGCGGCTACACCTTC. Translation gives CASSLNWAGGYTF.

This clone occurred a few times. The junction does not match germline at one end; this may be a read error. This chain links TRBV2 with TRBJ2-7; D is ambiguous. This CDR3 is 11 amino acids long. Germline values: CDR1 SNHLY, CDR2 FYNNEI. CDR3 nucleotide sequence: TGTGCCAGCAGCCCCTCCCACGAGCAGTACTTC. Protein: CASSPSHEQYF.

This clone was recorded a few times. The chain combines TRBV7-2 with TRBJ2-2; 8 bases line up with TRBD1. The CDR3 sequence is 15 residues long. Trimming cost V 5 bases and J 4 bases; bases outside gene matches: 6. CDR1 SGHTA and CDR2 FQGNSA come from the germline V gene. The CDR3 loop reads CASSPQGASTGELFF. CDR3 sequence (DNA): TGTGCCAGCAGCCCCCAGGGGGCGAGCACCGGGGAGCTGTTTTTT.

This clone was counted a few times. The gene calls are TRBV6-4 and TRBJ2-5; 9 bases map to TRBD1. V gave up 5 bases and J gave up 4 bases; unmatched junction bases: 8. The CDR3 sequence is 15 residues long. Germline CDR1 is MRHNA and CDR2 is SNTAGT. Here the CDR3 DNA reads TGTGCCAGCAGTCCGGACAGGGGAGGGGGAGAGACCCAGTACTTC. This codes for CASSPDRGGGETQYF.

The chain couples TRBV6-5 to TRBJ2-1; possibly TRBD2 for D (5 bases). The CDR3 covers 16 residues. Germline V gene data show CDR1 as MNHEY and CDR2 as SVGAGI. The V gene lost 0 bases and the J gene lost 2 bases, with 11 bases spanning the gap. The CDR3: CASSYSQRGAYNEQFF. The CDR3 DNA reads TGTGCCAGCAGTTACTCTCAACGGGGAGCCTACAATGAGCAGTTCTTC.

This clone showed up just a few times. This chain links TRBV5-1 with TRBJ2-7; 10 nucleotides agree with TRBD2. Germline V gives CDR1 SGHRS, CDR2 YFSETQ. The CDR3 has 15 amino acids. V shed 4 bases, J shed 2 bases, and the junction held 6 bases outside the gene matches. Here the CDR3 reads CASSLGLADTYEQYF. DNA of the CDR3: TGCGCCAGCAGCCTTGGACTAGCGGACACCTACGAGCAGTACTTC.

The CDR3 reads CASSFKREGRSGELFF. The CDR3 DNA sequence: TGTGCCAGCAGCTTTAAGCGGGAGGGCCGGAGCGGGGAGCTGTTTTTT. The rearrangement joins TRBV7-6 to TRBJ2-2; TRBD2 matches 10 bases. The CDR3 loop spans 16 amino acids. Losses at the gene ends were 3 bases for V and 7 bases for J; bases not matched to a gene: 8. Germline V gives CDR1 SGHVS, CDR2 FNYEAQ. Filled out from reference TRBV7-6 and TRBJ2-2, the complete variable domain reads GAGVSQSPRYKVTKRGQDVALRCDPISGHVSLYWYRQALGQGPEFLTYFNYEAQQDKSGLPNDRFSAERPEGSISTLTIQRTEQRDSAMYRCASSFKREGRSGELFFGEGSRLTVL.

This clone was counted a few times. The chain combines TRBV30 with TRBJ1-6; the D gene is possibly TRBD1 (6 bases). The CDR3 runs 16 residues. Germline V gene sequence: CDR1 GTSNPN, CDR2 SVGIG (reference sequence). V was trimmed by 0 bases and J by 4 bases, leaving 13 bases between them. The chain's CDR3 is CAWSVGVGHYNSPLHF. The CDR3 DNA follows: TGTGCCTGGAGTGTAGGGGTGGGACATTATAATTCACCCCTCCACTTT.

The V gene is TRBV27, the J gene TRBJ2-1; D gene unclear. The CDR3 totals 15 residues. V gave up 6 bases and J gave up 8 bases, with 20 bases separating them. CDR1 and CDR2 (germline): MNHEY, SMNVEV (reference sequence). The CDR3 nucleotides are TGTGCCAGCAGAGCAGAGGTTCGGAGATGGGATGAGCAGTTCTTC. It encodes CASRAEVRRWDEQFF.

In its sample, this clone was seen a few times. The gene calls are TRBV7-9 and TRBJ1-4; D is perhaps TRBD1 (5 bases). There are 15 residues in the CDR3. Trimming stripped 6 bases from V and 5 bases from J, with 16 bases between. Germline V lookup: CDR1 SEHNR, CDR2 FQNEAQ (reference sequence). The CDR3 here is CASSPSRALNEKLFF. CDR3 bases: TGTGCCAGCAGTCCTTCCAGGGCCTTGAATGAAAAACTGTTTTTT.